The sequence of this TCR beta chain was determined in a study of blood T cells in healthy people across ages. CDR1 is SEHNR and CDR2 is FQNEAQ in the germline V gene (reference sequence). The CDR3 is 14 amino acids. The V gene lost 5 bases and the J gene lost 5 bases, with 15 bases spanning the gap. Combining a sample-barcoded 5' primer with a J-beta primer mix, a second PCR ran for roughly 6 to 11 cycles. A single record per CDR3 protein comes from TCRdb applying MiXCR to the 5' RACE reads. Of about 580,000 distinct CDR3 sequences detected, less than 60% appear once; the ten largest clones hold 20% to 25%.

The V call is TRBV7-9, the J call TRBJ2-5; D is possibly TRBD1 (6 bases). This sequence was found in an elderly man in good health. Sample: blood. As DNA, the CDR3 is TGTGCCAGCAGCCCCCAATCAGGGGTTGAGACCCAGTACTTC. Protein product: CASSPQSGVETQYF.